What follows are 22 T cell receptor beta chains derived from one specimen sequenced in a study of spatial heterogeneity in lung cancer. Indicated time point: sample taken at primary tumor resection. Sequencing of whole RNA from tumor, nontumor lung or frozen PBMC involved no sorting. MiXCR, applied by TCRdb to the 5' RACE reads, yields one record per CDR3 protein. The sample includes tens of thousands of distinct CDR3 sequences, roughly 12% of them seen just once. Material: PBMCs, obtained at surgery. Source of these receptors: a male donor with early-stage non-small cell lung cancer.

A few counts support this clonotype. J is TRBJ1-5 and V is TRBV18; no definite D call. Germline V gene lookup returns CDR1 KGHSH and CDR2 LQKENI. CDR3 size: 13 residues. Trimming cost V 5 bases and J 4 bases, with 9 bases left between them. CDR3 DNA sequence: TGTGCCAGCTCAGTACAGAGTAATCAGCCCCAGCATTTT. Residues: CASSVQSNQPQHF.

Ten or more counts support this clonotype. The V and J genes are TRBV10-3 and TRBJ1-6; perhaps TRBD1 as D (6 bases). Between the trimmed V and J ends, which lost 6 bases and 8 bases, there was a span of 14 bases. This CDR3 has 14 residues. CDR1 is ENHRY and CDR2 is SYGVKD in the germline V gene. The CDR3: CAISATGSDSPLHF. The CDR3 DNA is TGTGCCATCAGCGCAACAGGGTCGGATTCACCCCTCCACTTT.

In its sample, this clonotype was seen many times. V usage is TRBV6-5 and J usage is TRBJ2-7; 10 bases are shared with TRBD2. The length of the CDR3 is 14 residues. V was clipped by 7 bases and J by 4 bases; unmatched bases: 7. In germline, CDR1 is MNHEY, CDR2 SVGAGI. CDR3 DNA: TGTGCCAGCAAAGGACTAGCGGAACTGTACGAGCAGTACTTC. It codes for CASKGLAELYEQYF.

This clonotype was seen many times. V and J are TRBV6-6 and TRBJ1-6; 7 nucleotides align to TRBD1. J lost 9 bases, V lost 2 bases, and 10 bases had no gene match. The CDR3 length is 16 residues. CDR1 and CDR2 (germline): MNHNY, SVGAGI (reference sequence). In DNA form, the CDR3 reads TGTGCCAGCAGTTACAGGGCAGGGGGTTTGGGTTCACCCCTCCACTTT. It is translated as CASSYRAGGLGSPLHF.

V is TRBV7-2 and J is TRBJ1-6; tentative D call: TRBD1 (5 bases). Trimming removed 1 base from V and 5 bases from J, with 9 bases in between. CDR1 is SGHTA and CDR2 is FQGNSA in the germline V gene. The CDR3 length is 15 residues. As DNA, the CDR3 is TGTGCCAGCAGCTTAGACAGGTTGAATAATTCACCCCTCCACTTT. Its protein is CASSLDRLNNSPLHF.

The chain uses TRBV6-2 or TRBV6-3 and TRBJ2-3, with 9 bases matching TRBD2. This CDR3 contains 15 residues. The V gene's germline CDR1 is MNHEY and CDR2 SVGEGT. The J segment lost 4 bases and the V segment lost 0 bases, leaving 2 bases of the junction unmatched. DNA of the CDR3: TGTGCCAGCAGTTACTCACTAGCGGGCCCAGATACGCAGTATTTT. Its protein is CASSYSLAGPDTQYF.

The table lists this clonotype with a few counts. This chain uses TRBV20-1 with TRBJ1-5; the match to TRBD1 covers 9 bases. Germline values: CDR1 DFQATT, CDR2 SNEGSKA (reference sequence). The CDR3 contains 13 residues. The CDR3 region has the DNA TGCAGCGTGGGACAGGGACAAAATCAGCCCCAGCATTTT. This encodes CSVGQGQNQPQHF.

This clonotype was found many times. This chain links TRBV10-3 with TRBJ1-6; TRBD1 matches 7 bases. The V gene's germline CDR1 is ENHRY and CDR2 SYGVKD. With 8 bases clipped from V and 9 bases from J, the junction kept 10 bases outside the gene matches. This CDR3 region has 14 residues. The CDR3 DNA sequence: TGTGCCATCGGAACCGGGACAGAGAGTTCACCCCTCCACTTT. Amino acids: CAIGTGTESSPLHF.

The chain couples TRBV10-2 to TRBJ2-5; D is perhaps TRBD2 (6 bases). With 2 bases removed from V and 5 bases from J, the gap between germline ends came to 18 bases. Germline CDR1 reads WSHSY; CDR2 reads SAAADI. This CDR3 is built from 16 residues. CDR3 loop: CASSEVAAGEGETQYF. CDR3 DNA: TGCGCCAGCAGTGAGGTAGCGGCCGGGGAAGGGGAGACCCAGTACTTC.

The chain combines TRBV29-1 with TRBJ2-1, with 7 bases aligning to TRBD2. CDR1 is SQVTM and CDR2 is ANQGSEA in the germline V gene. J lost 0 bases, V lost 8 bases, and 7 bases had no gene match. This CDR3 comprises 14 residues. The CDR3 nucleotides read TGCAGCACCAGACGGGGGGACTCCTACAATGAGCAGTTCTTC. This gives the protein CSTRRGDSYNEQFF.

In its sample, this clonotype was seen a few times. The chain couples TRBV6-6 to TRBJ1-6; D is uncertain. Trimming shortened V by 5 bases and J by 6 bases, and 8 bases separated the two germline ends. The length of the CDR3 is 13 residues. Germline V gene lookup returns CDR1 MNHNY and CDR2 SVGAGI (reference sequence). Here the CDR3 reads CASSPMGNSPLHF. CDR3 sequence (DNA): TGTGCCAGCAGTCCGATGGGTAATTCACCCCTCCACTTT.

This chain connects TRBV9 to TRBJ2-7; D assignment may be TRBD1 or TRBD2 (5 bases each). V lost 4 bases, J lost 0 bases, and 11 bases lay in between. The CDR3 covers 14 residues. Germline V gene data show CDR1 as SGDLS and CDR2 as YYNGEE. The CDR3 sequence: CASSLGTLSYEQYF. The CDR3 region has the DNA TGTGCCAGCAGCCTTGGGACGCTCTCCTACGAGCAGTACTTC.

The V call is TRBV3-1, the J call TRBJ2-7; weak D call: TRBD1 (6 bases). The CDR3 spans 13 residues. V gave up 4 bases and J gave up 1 base, with 8 bases separating them. Germline V gene data show CDR1 as LGHDT and CDR2 as YNNKEL (reference sequence). CDR3 sequence: CASSRTESYEQYF. CDR3 in DNA: TGTGCCAGCAGCCGGACAGAGTCCTACGAGCAGTACTTC.

This chain joins TRBV7-2 and TRBJ2-3; maybe TRBD1 (6 bases). CDR1 and CDR2 from the germline V gene are SGHTA and FQGNSA. There are 14 residues in the CDR3. V shed 5 bases and J shed 4 bases, with 13 bases lying between them. CDR3 region: CASSPLNRADTQYF. CDR3 nucleotide sequence: TGTGCCAGCAGCCCATTAAACAGGGCAGATACGCAGTATTTT.

This rearrangement joins TRBV7-6 to TRBJ2-2; D perhaps matches TRBD1 (6 bases). Trimming shortened V by 8 bases and J by 4 bases, and 17 bases separated the two germline ends. CDR3 size: 15 residues. The germline gives CDR1 SGHVS, CDR2 FNYEAQ. The DNA of the CDR3 is TGTGCCAGCGCCTTGAGGGCAGGGGCCACCGGGGAGCTGTTTTTT. This codes for CASALRAGATGELFF.

The J gene is TRBJ2-7, the V gene TRBV28; 13 bases are a match to TRBD2. CDR1 and CDR2 from the germline V gene are MDHEN and SYDVKM. V trimming: 3 bases; J trimming: 0 bases; junction bases outside the gene matches: 2. This CDR3 spans 16 amino acids. The CDR3 nucleotides are TGTGCCAGCAGTTTCTGGACTAGCGGGAGCTCCTACGAGCAGTACTTC. Translated, it gives CASSFWTSGSSYEQYF.

This clonotype was observed a few times. The gene calls are TRBV20-1 and TRBJ2-7, with 11 bases fitting TRBD2. V gave up 5 bases and J gave up 2 bases; unmatched junction bases: 8. The CDR3 is 15 amino acids. The germline V gene has CDR1 DFQATT and CDR2 SNEGSKA (reference sequence). The CDR3 DNA reads TGCAGTGCTGGGGATAGCGGGAGGGCAGCCTACGAGCAGTACTTC. The encoded protein is CSAGDSGRAAYEQYF.

The CDR3 DNA sequence: TGTGCCAGCAGTGAGCCAAGGACAGACCAAGAGACCCAGTACTTC. Translation: CASSEPRTDQETQYF. The chain employs TRBV25-1 and TRBJ2-5; weak D call: TRBD1 (6 bases). Looked up from germline, CDR1 is MGHDK and CDR2 is SYGVNS. This CDR3 is 15 amino acids long. With 3 bases removed from V and 0 bases from J, the gap between germline ends came to 11 bases.

The chain recombines TRBV6-6 with TRBJ2-5; D not certain. Germline V gene lookup returns CDR1 MNHNY and CDR2 SVGAGI (reference sequence). The CDR3 is made up of 15 amino acids. V dropped 6 bases and J dropped 1 base, with 15 bases sitting between them. CDR3 loop: CASSWNWHGQETQYF. The CDR3 coding sequence is TGTGCCAGCAGCTGGAACTGGCACGGCCAAGAGACCCAGTACTTC.

This clonotype was seen repeatedly, ten times or more. The chain recombines TRBV11-2 with TRBJ2-1; D is uncertain. The CDR3 length is 14 residues. Trimming cost V 5 bases and J 4 bases, with 12 bases left between them. The V gene's germline CDR1 is SGHAT and CDR2 FQNNGV. CDR3 in amino acids: CASSRSAGYNEQFF. As DNA, the CDR3 is TGTGCCAGCAGCCGCTCGGCAGGATACAATGAGCAGTTCTTC.

The J gene is TRBJ2-1, the V gene TRBV7-2; the match to TRBD2 covers 7 bases. The ends lost 1 base at V and 5 bases at J; junction bases unmatched: 5. The germline CDR1 and CDR2 sequences are SGHTA and FQGNSA. The CDR3 runs to 15 residues. CDR3 in amino acids: CASSLGRGDHNEQFF. CDR3 nucleotide sequence: TGTGCCAGCAGCTTAGGACGGGGGGATCACAATGAGCAGTTCTTC. Full variable domain (remainder filled in from reference TRBV7-2 and TRBJ2-1): GAGVSQSPSNKVTEKGKDVELRCDPISGHTALYWYRQSLGQGLEFLIYFQGNSAPDKSGLPSDRFSAERTGGSVSTLTIQRTQQEDSAVYLCASSLGRGDHNEQFFGPGTRLTVL.

The chain is built from TRBV24-1 and TRBJ2-1; 8 nucleotides line up with TRBD2. Trimming removed 3 bases from V and 5 bases from J; junction bases left unmatched: 5. Germline assignment: CDR1 KGHDR and CDR2 SFDVKD. There are 15 residues in the CDR3. The CDR3 sequence: CATSDPRAGDNEQFF. The CDR3 nucleotides read TGTGCCACCAGTGATCCCCGAGCGGGGGACAATGAGCAGTTCTTC.